This T cell receptor (beta chain) is from a study of blood T cell repertoires in COVID-19. Study in general: In each case, the material was cDNA or gDNA derived from T cells, B-cell-depleted T cells, or PBMCs.

Profiled with immunoSEQ multiplex PCR; TCRdb holds only in-frame clones, not every one. The sample has 25,000 to 35,000 clones; approximately 87% are singletons. This clone was counted only a few times. Germline CDR1 MNHNS, CDR2 SASEGT. The length of the CDR3 is 16 residues. After removal of 4 bases from V and 8 bases from J, the junction contained 15 bases not matched to a gene. The receptor was derived from a human donor with active COVID-19. The donor label of this sample is uncertain. Sequenced input: peripheral blood. This chain connects TRBV6-1 to TRBJ1-2, with 8 bases fitting TRBD1. CDR3 nucleotide sequence: TGTGCCAGCAGTGGTGGGGCAGGGGGCGGACTCAGGGGCTACACCTTC. It translates to CASSGGAGGGLRGYTF.